The 25 T cell receptor beta chains listed next were all sequenced from one sample in a study of control samples from healthy donors and cancer patients. Only in-frame clones appear in the TCRdb table, and some are missing; sequencing was by immunoSEQ multiplex PCR. The sample shows some 23,000 clones, approximately 85% of them seen only once. The sequenced sample was PBMCs. The receptors originated from a man aged 60 to 75 with head and neck cancer.

This clone was observed a handful of times. The chain combines TRBV10-3 with TRBJ1-1, with no clear D. The V end was cut by 0 bases, the J end by 3 bases, with 11 bases between. Germline-derived CDR1 and CDR2 are ENHRY and SYGVKD. This CDR3 contains 15 residues. The CDR3 DNA follows: TGTGCCATCAGTGAGTCGCCCGGGCTCGACACTGAAGCTTTCTTT. Amino acid sequence: CAISESPGLDTEAFF.

This clone was counted a single time. The chain employs TRBV7-9 and TRBJ2-5; D unclear. With 5 bases removed from V and 2 bases from J, the gap between germline ends came to 12 bases. There are 14 residues in the CDR3. Germline V gene sequence: CDR1 SEHNR, CDR2 FQNEAQ (reference sequence). CDR3 in DNA: TGTGCCAGCAGCCCCCCCAGAAAGCAAGAGACCCAGTACTTC. This translates into CASSPPRKQETQYF.

The CDR3 DNA reads TGCGCCAGCAGCCCCACCGGGACAGACTATGGCTACACCTTC. Translating gives CASSPTGTDYGYTF. The chain has TRBV5-1 and TRBJ1-2, with 7 nucleotides matching TRBD1. Germline CDR1 is SGHRS and CDR2 is YFSETQ. This CDR3 contains 14 residues. With V trimmed by 4 bases and J by 3 bases, 6 bases remained unmatched.

The chain has TRBV15 and TRBJ2-5; D gene ambiguous. Germline CDR1 LNHNV, CDR2 YYDKDF (reference sequence). Between the trimmed V and J ends, which lost 2 bases and 1 base, there was a span of 14 bases. The CDR3 has 16 amino acids. CDR3 region: CATSRPLSASQETQYF. CDR3 in DNA: TGTGCCACCAGCAGACCACTTTCGGCATCCCAAGAGACCCAGTACTTC.

This clone was detected only a few times. The V call is TRBV4-2, the J call TRBJ2-3; 13 bases fit TRBD2. The CDR3 extends over 16 amino acids. Germline CDR1 reads LGHNA; CDR2 reads YNFKEQ. Trimming took 2 bases from V and 4 from J; bases not matched to a gene: 3. The CDR3: CASSQRTSGRSDTQYF. DNA of the CDR3: TGTGCCAGCAGCCAACGGACTAGCGGGAGATCAGATACGCAGTATTTT.

Only one count was recorded for this clone. The chain is built from TRBV4-2 and TRBJ2-1; TRBD2 agrees at 14 bases. Per germline, CDR1 LGHNA and CDR2 YNFKEQ. This CDR3 has 15 residues. The ends lost 4 bases at V and 9 bases at J; junction bases unmatched: 5. As DNA, the CDR3 is TGTGCCAGCAGCCCGACTAGCGGGAGGGCCATTGAGCAGTTCTTC. This gives the protein CASSPTSGRAIEQFF.

As DNA, the CDR3 is TGTGCCAGCAGTGAGGAACAGAAGGGAAAACTGTTTTTT. Translated, it gives CASSEEQKGKLFF. The V and J genes are TRBV2 and TRBJ1-4; D unresolved. This CDR3 has 13 amino acids. Trimming pared 3 bases from V and 10 bases from J, leaving 12 bases between. CDR1 and CDR2 (germline): SNHLY, FYNNEI.

The chain links TRBV5-6 to TRBJ2-7, with TRBD1 as a possible D gene (5 bases). CDR1 is SGHDT and CDR2 is YYEEEE in the germline V gene. The CDR3 totals 14 residues. V gave up 2 bases and J gave up 5 bases, with 14 bases separating them. The CDR3 DNA follows: TGTGCCAGCAGCTTCTCGGCAGGGATACACGAGCAGTACTTC. Its translation: CASSFSAGIHEQYF.

The gene calls are TRBV5-1 and TRBJ1-2; the D gene is possibly TRBD1 (6 bases). Germline V gene data show CDR1 as SGHRS and CDR2 as YFSETQ. The V end lost 7 bases, the J end lost 8 bases, and 12 bases lay between the germline ends. The CDR3 sequence is 11 residues long. CDR3 DNA sequence: TGCGCCAGCGAAGGGGGAGAGGGCTACACCTTC. Protein sequence: CASEGGEGYTF.

The V gene is TRBV20-1, the J gene TRBJ1-5, with TRBD1 as a possible D gene (5 bases). The ends were cut back, 3 bases at V and 3 bases at J, with 15 bases in the middle. This CDR3 contains 15 residues. Germline lookup yields CDR1 DFQATT and CDR2 SNEGSKA (reference sequence). CDR3 sequence: CSASSLTDYNQPQHF. CDR3 bases: TGCAGTGCTAGTAGTCTGACAGACTACAATCAGCCCCAGCATTTT.

This clone was recorded only once. The V call is TRBV12-3 or TRBV12-4, the J call TRBJ1-4; perhaps TRBD1 as D (6 bases). The V and J ends lost 3 bases and 12 bases respectively, with 14 bases between them. The CDR3 totals 13 residues. DNA of the CDR3: TGTGCCAGCAGTTTGAACAGGGAATTGGAACTGTTTTTT. This translates into CASSLNRELELFF.

This chain joins TRBV5-1 and TRBJ1-2; D is uncertain. Trimming shortened V by 5 bases and J by 0 bases, and 8 bases separated the two germline ends. The CDR3 runs 13 residues. CDR1 SGHRS and CDR2 YFSETQ come from the germline V gene. The CDR3 reads CASSFGANYGYTF. CDR3 sequence (DNA): TGCGCCAGCAGTTTTGGGGCTAACTATGGCTACACCTTC. Full variable domain (rest looked up from reference TRBV5-1 and TRBJ1-2): KAGVTQTPRYLIKTRGQQVTLSCSPISGHRSVSWYQQTPGQGLQFLFEYFSETQRNKGNFPGRFSGRQFSNSRSEMNVSTLELGDSALYLCASSFGANYGYTFGSGTRLTVV.

This clone was counted a few times. The V call is TRBV14, the J call TRBJ2-1; 12 bases map to TRBD2. This CDR3 is built from 17 residues. With 6 bases clipped from V and 3 bases from J, the junction kept 9 bases outside the gene matches. CDR1 is SGHDN and CDR2 is FVKESK in the germline V gene. CDR3 protein: CASRASGRATNYNEQFF. The CDR3 DNA reads as TGTGCCAGCAGGGCTAGCGGGAGGGCCACAAACTACAATGAGCAGTTCTTC.

This sequence joins TRBV7-9 and TRBJ2-1; 9 bases align to TRBD2. Unmatched junction bases numbered 11, after V lost 2 bases and J lost 6 bases. This CDR3 comprises 17 residues. Germline V gene data show CDR1 as SEHNR and CDR2 as FQNEAQ (reference sequence). Here the CDR3 DNA reads TGTGCCAGCAGCTTATTGACTAGCGGAGCCCCTGCCAATGAGCAGTTCTTC. Translation gives CASSLLTSGAPANEQFF.

The V gene is TRBV21-1, the J gene TRBJ1-2; TRBD1 is the table's D call and was not checked against the DNA. TRBV21-1 represents a pseudogene. The CDR3 runs to 16 residues. DNA of the CDR3: TGTGCCAGCAGCAAAGGTCGGGACAGGGTTTACTATGGCTACACCTTC. This encodes CASSKGRDRVYYGYTF.

This clone was found a few times. The genes are TRBV3-1 (or the pseudogene TRBV3-2) and TRBJ2-7; the match to TRBD2 covers 8 bases. Germline trimming cut 5 bases from V and 6 bases from J; bases unmatched to any gene: 24. Germline CDR1 LGHDT, CDR2 YNNKEL (reference sequence). The length of the CDR3 is 19 residues. The chain's CDR3 is CASSTQRSGREYRDAEQYF. DNA for the CDR3: TGTGCCAGCAGCACCCAACGCAGCGGGAGAGAGTACCGTGATGCCGAGCAGTACTTC.

The chain joins TRBV29-1 to TRBJ2-1; TRBD2 aligns across 9 bases. CDR1 and CDR2 from the germline V gene are SQVTM and ANQGSEA. Trimming took 8 bases from V and 7 from J; bases not matched to a gene: 12. The CDR3 contains 14 residues. CDR3 amino acids: CSLWTVAGDNEQFF. CDR3 in DNA: TGCAGCCTCTGGACGGTAGCGGGAGATAATGAGCAGTTCTTC.

The chain joins TRBV2 to TRBJ2-5; D unclear. Germline-derived CDR1 and CDR2 are SNHLY and FYNNEI. The CDR3 runs to 12 residues. The V end lost 2 bases, the J end lost 4 bases, and 5 bases lay between the germline ends. CDR3 nucleotide sequence: TGTGCCAGCAGTGAATCTCGAGAGACCCAGTACTTC. Protein sequence: CASSESRETQYF.

A few counts support this clone. This chain joins TRBV12-5 and TRBJ1-1, with 9 bases that match TRBD1. Germline V gives CDR1 LGHNT, CDR2 FRNRAP. The CDR3 spans 14 residues. Unmatched junction bases numbered 5, after V lost 5 bases and J lost 4 bases. CDR3 DNA sequence: TGTGCTAGTGGTCCCCGGGACAGGGTCACTGAAGCTTTCTTT. This gives the protein CASGPRDRVTEAFF.

This clone was found a few times. CDR3 DNA: TGCGCCAGCAGCTTGGAAAGGTTGGGCATTGGTGGAACAGATACGCAGTATTTT. Amino acids: CASSLERLGIGGTDTQYF. The V and J genes are TRBV5-1 and TRBJ2-3, with D hard to call. The germline V gene encodes CDR1 SGHRS and CDR2 YFSETQ. V was pared by 0 bases and J by 3 bases, with 20 bases between. The length of the CDR3 is 18 residues.

The rearrangement joins TRBV19 to TRBJ2-1, with D possibly matching TRBD2 (5 bases). The CDR3 length is 14 residues. V was trimmed by 3 bases and J by 6 bases, leaving 12 bases between them. Germline lookup yields CDR1 LNHDA and CDR2 SQIVND (reference sequence). CDR3 sequence reads: CASSIALVANEQFF. In DNA form, the CDR3 reads TGTGCCAGTAGTATTGCACTAGTCGCCAATGAGCAGTTCTTC.

This clone is hyperexpanded by share. This chain joins TRBV4-1 and TRBJ2-1; the D is unclear. The CDR3 length is 16 residues. Germline lookup yields CDR1 MGHRA and CDR2 YSYEKL. Between the trimmed V and J ends, which lost 0 bases and 0 bases, there was a span of 9 bases. The CDR3 region has the DNA TGCGCCAGCAGCCAAGATGACTTTAACTCCTACAATGAGCAGTTCTTC. Translated, it gives CASSQDDFNSYNEQFF.

The genes are TRBV27 and TRBJ2-1; D not resolved. V was clipped by 5 bases and J by 11 bases, with 16 bases between them. Looked up from germline, CDR1 is MNHEY and CDR2 is SMNVEV (reference sequence). The CDR3 spans 13 residues. Here the CDR3 DNA reads TGTGCCAGCAGTCCAAGGTGGACGGTTCAGCAGTTCTTC. Residues: CASSPRWTVQQFF.

The chain combines TRBV4-2 with TRBJ2-3; no clear D. CDR3 length: 13 residues. Trimming stripped 2 bases from V and 0 bases from J, with 3 bases between. In germline, CDR1 is LGHNA, CDR2 YNFKEQ. In nucleotides, the CDR3 is TGTGCCAGCAGCCAACTTAGCACAGATACGCAGTATTTT. This gives the protein CASSQLSTDTQYF.

The CDR3 loop reads CAWSVHGRRLNTEAFF. The CDR3 DNA reads TGTGCCTGGAGTGTACATGGACGGCGGCTGAACACTGAAGCTTTCTTT. The J gene is TRBJ1-1, the V gene TRBV30; D gene uncertain. V lost 0 bases, J lost 0 bases, and 14 bases lay in between. CDR3 length equals 16 residues. CDR1 and CDR2 (germline): GTSNPN, SVGIG (reference sequence). Full variable domain (remainder filled in from reference TRBV30 and TRBJ1-1): SQTIHQWPATLVQPVGSPLSLECTVEGTSNPNLYWYRQAAGRGLQLLFYSVGIGQISSEVPQNLSASRPQDRQFILSSKKLLLSDSGFYLCAWSVHGRRLNTEAFFGQGTRLTVV.